This TCR beta chain was captured in a study of T cell repertoires in cytomegalovirus infection (dated by TCRdb to the late 2010s). Some background on the complete study: Alongside well-studied HLA-B-restricted epitopes, the peptide stimulations were aimed at recently identified HLA-C-restricted CMV epitopes, whose presentation resists viral immunomodulation. Donor HLA type was relevant to the analysis, as public TCR beta signatures indicated carriage of CMV infection together with the matching HLA type.

On the study overall, not on this receptor specifically: Cumulative frequency of public TCR beta family members discriminated carriers of CMV infection plus the relevant HLA type in this cohort and an independent approximately 370-donor cohort. The ex vivo response was dominated by HLA-C-restricted CMV-specific TCR beta clonotypes, which also provided the single most frequent clonotype in two of eight donors.

Sequencing used an Illumina HiSeq 1500. The public reads were quality trimmed at Q25 with fastp and then assembled into clones with MiXCR by TCRdb, keeping productive beta chains. Every distinct CDR3 protein forms one entry, paired with its most common genes and DNA. Within this sample are about 920,000 distinct CDR3 sequences, with under 40% of them counted one time only. The leading ten clones occupy under 15% of the sample. The treatment or condition tag for this specimen amounts to: in vitro stimulation with specific CMV peptide epitopes to enrich CMV-specific T cells. This clonotype turned up a few times. This clone's antigen is unknown. Base qualities are not provided; no much larger clone lies one nucleotide away. The clonotype was recovered from a human donor in good health (CMV status not recorded). Some clones in this sample may be carry-over from other donors' samples. The source material was cultured CD8+ T cells from PBMCs, sampled from culture after CMV antigen stimulation.

CDR3 loop: CASSYGGPRSNQPQHF. Here is the DNA: TGTGCCAGCAGTTACGGGGGGCCACGGAGCAATCAGCCCCAGCATTTT. The rearrangement combines TRBV12-3 or TRBV12-4 with TRBJ1-5; TRBD1 could be the D gene, as 6 bases match. The junction carries 14 bases between V and J, which are trimmed by 4 bases and 1 base respectively. Its CDR3 holds 16 amino acids, cysteine through phenylalanine. Solely the CDR3 DNA is kept, with 48 bases framed from the first base.